Listed here are 9 T cell receptor beta chains from one sample, sequenced in a study of CD8+CD57+ T cells in acquired aplastic anemia (dated by TCRdb to 2017 to 2018). Expansion of CD8+CD57+ cells had been shown by flow cytometry in the patients chosen for sequencing. The reads were generated on an Illumina HiSeq 2000. Genomic DNA served as template for TCR beta VDJ combination and CDR3 sequence profiling. Through fastp at Q25 and MiXCR, TCRdb rebuilt clones from the public reads, retaining in-frame beta chains. For every CDR3 protein sequence, its rows merge into one entry that carries the most common genes and DNA. This sample holds about 200,000 distinct CDR3 sequences; roughly 60% were observed only once. Together, the top ten hold 58% of the sample. The sequenced material came from sorted CD4+, CD8+, or CD8+CD57+ T cells (not recorded which) from PBMCs. The receptors shown here come from a human donor with aplastic anemia.

The chain is built from TRBV7-9 and TRBJ2-1; 11 positions match TRBD2. This CDR3 spans 16 amino acids. The J segment lost 10 bases and the V segment lost 3 bases, leaving 11 bases of the junction unmatched. CDR1 is SEHNR, CDR2 FQNEAQ, per germline (reference sequence). This chain's CDR3 is CASSFSRTSGSREQFF. The CDR3 DNA follows: TGTGCCAGCAGCTTCTCCCGGACTAGCGGGTCTCGGGAGCAGTTCTTC.

This clonotype was observed once. A junction boundary mismatches the germline segment, possibly from a read error. This chain joins TRBV7-6 and TRBJ2-6; 8 positions agree with TRBD1. This CDR3 spans 13 amino acids. Germline-derived CDR1 and CDR2 are SGHVS and FNYEAQ. The DNA for the CDR3 is TGTGCCAGCAGCAACACAGGGGGCAACGTCCTGACTTTC. Amino acid sequence: CASSNTGGNVLTF.

A word on this clonotype: The germline gene is not matched at one end of the junction; a read error may be the cause. The V call is TRBV10-3, the J call TRBJ2-1, with 9 bases fitting TRBD1. The CDR3 runs 17 residues. CDR1 and CDR2 (germline): ENHRY, SYGVKD. The CDR3, as DNA: TGTGCCAGCAGTTTCGTCTATTCCGGGACAGGGAGAGGTGAGCAGTTCTTC. Its protein product is CASSFVYSGTGRGEQFF.

There are many counts of this clonotype. This chain connects TRBV7-9 to TRBJ2-1; 13 nucleotides agree with TRBD2. After removal of 3 bases from V and 6 bases from J, the junction contained 8 bases not matched to a gene. This CDR3 comprises 17 residues. The germline gives CDR1 SEHNR, CDR2 FQNEAQ (reference sequence). The CDR3 region has the DNA TGTGCCAGCAGCTTCGGACTAGCGGGGGCTTCGGGCAATGAGCAGTTCTTC. The encoded protein is CASSFGLAGASGNEQFF.

V is TRBV25-1 and J is TRBJ1-1; weak D call: TRBD1 (5 bases). This CDR3 has 14 amino acids. The germline gives CDR1 MGHDK, CDR2 SYGVNS. Trimming removed 5 bases at V and 2 bases at J, with 12 bases between. The CDR3 sequence is CASSLTGTNTEAFF. In DNA form, the CDR3 reads TGTGCCAGCAGTTTAACAGGTACAAACACTGAAGCTTTCTTT. The whole variable domain, filled in from reference TRBV25-1 and TRBJ1-1, reads EADIYQTPRYLVIGTGKKITLECSQTMGHDKMYWYQQDPGMELHLIHYSYGVNSTEKGDLSSESTVSRIRTEHFPLTLESARPSHTSQYLCASSLTGTNTEAFFGQGTRLTVV.

This sequence joins TRBV9 and TRBJ1-2, with D possibly TRBD1 on 5 matching bases. The CDR3 sequence is 14 residues long. V lost 3 bases and J 3 bases, leaving 12 bases between the germline ends. Germline V gene lookup returns CDR1 SGDLS and CDR2 YYNGEE. The CDR3 DNA follows: TGTGCCAGCAGCGAACGGGACTCCTACTATGGCTACACCTTC. The encoded protein is CASSERDSYYGYTF. Supplemented by reference TRBV9 and TRBJ1-2, the full variable domain reads DSGVTQTPKHLITATGQRVTLRCSPRSGDLSVYWYQQSLDQGLQFLIQYYNGEERAKGNILERFSAQQFPDLHSELNLSSLELGDSALYFCASSERDSYYGYTFGSGTRLTVV.

The chain employs TRBV20-1 and TRBJ1-6; D is unclear. Germline V CDR1 and CDR2: DFQATT, SNEGSKA (reference sequence). The ends were cut back, 3 bases at V and 13 bases at J, with 16 bases in the middle. This CDR3 is 13 amino acids long. The CDR3, as DNA: TGCAGTGCTAGCCCTCCGGAGGGTCTGCCCCTCCACTTT. This encodes CSASPPEGLPLHF.

V usage is TRBV20-1 and J usage is TRBJ1-1; no firm D call. There are 15 residues in the CDR3. Trimming pared 2 bases from V and 8 bases from J, leaving 21 bases between. Germline V gene data show CDR1 as DFQATT and CDR2 as SNEGSKA (reference sequence). CDR3 loop: CSARPEPLKSREAFF. DNA of the CDR3: TGCAGTGCTAGACCAGAACCCCTCAAATCTCGGGAAGCTTTCTTT.

This clonotype was counted once. The chain couples TRBV19 to TRBJ2-3; TRBD1 aligns across 7 bases. Germline CDR1 is LNHDA and CDR2 is SQIVND (reference sequence). The CDR3 extends over 16 amino acids. With V trimmed by 5 bases and J by 1 base, 9 bases remained unmatched. The CDR3 is CASSPDRDRRTDTQYF. CDR3 coding DNA: TGTGCCAGTAGTCCCGACAGGGATCGGCGCACAGATACGCAGTATTTT.